Included here is one T cell receptor (beta chain) sequence, with context. Some clones are missing from TCRdb's copy, which holds only in-frame ones; the method was immunoSEQ multiplex PCR. The sample includes 47,000 or so clones, 65% to 90% of them seen just once. These data belong to a study of blood T cell repertoires in COVID-19. Overall study context: Some COVID-19 samples were acute and others convalescent; all came from the United States, Italy and Spain. The analysed material was cDNA or gDNA that came from T cells, B-cell-depleted T cells, or PBMCs.

The V gene's germline CDR1 is SQVTM and CDR2 ANQGSEA. The CDR3 length is 15 residues. The V and J ends lost 6 bases and 4 bases, in that order; junction bases with no gene match: 10. The V and J genes are TRBV29-1 and TRBJ2-1; 9 nucleotides align to TRBD2. Sequencing was carried out using peripheral blood. The TCR comes from a woman aged 55-70 years with acute or convalescent COVID-19. The CDR3 protein is CSVHPLAGGYNEQFF. In DNA, the CDR3 is TGCAGCGTACACCCACTAGCGGGCGGATACAATGAGCAGTTCTTC.